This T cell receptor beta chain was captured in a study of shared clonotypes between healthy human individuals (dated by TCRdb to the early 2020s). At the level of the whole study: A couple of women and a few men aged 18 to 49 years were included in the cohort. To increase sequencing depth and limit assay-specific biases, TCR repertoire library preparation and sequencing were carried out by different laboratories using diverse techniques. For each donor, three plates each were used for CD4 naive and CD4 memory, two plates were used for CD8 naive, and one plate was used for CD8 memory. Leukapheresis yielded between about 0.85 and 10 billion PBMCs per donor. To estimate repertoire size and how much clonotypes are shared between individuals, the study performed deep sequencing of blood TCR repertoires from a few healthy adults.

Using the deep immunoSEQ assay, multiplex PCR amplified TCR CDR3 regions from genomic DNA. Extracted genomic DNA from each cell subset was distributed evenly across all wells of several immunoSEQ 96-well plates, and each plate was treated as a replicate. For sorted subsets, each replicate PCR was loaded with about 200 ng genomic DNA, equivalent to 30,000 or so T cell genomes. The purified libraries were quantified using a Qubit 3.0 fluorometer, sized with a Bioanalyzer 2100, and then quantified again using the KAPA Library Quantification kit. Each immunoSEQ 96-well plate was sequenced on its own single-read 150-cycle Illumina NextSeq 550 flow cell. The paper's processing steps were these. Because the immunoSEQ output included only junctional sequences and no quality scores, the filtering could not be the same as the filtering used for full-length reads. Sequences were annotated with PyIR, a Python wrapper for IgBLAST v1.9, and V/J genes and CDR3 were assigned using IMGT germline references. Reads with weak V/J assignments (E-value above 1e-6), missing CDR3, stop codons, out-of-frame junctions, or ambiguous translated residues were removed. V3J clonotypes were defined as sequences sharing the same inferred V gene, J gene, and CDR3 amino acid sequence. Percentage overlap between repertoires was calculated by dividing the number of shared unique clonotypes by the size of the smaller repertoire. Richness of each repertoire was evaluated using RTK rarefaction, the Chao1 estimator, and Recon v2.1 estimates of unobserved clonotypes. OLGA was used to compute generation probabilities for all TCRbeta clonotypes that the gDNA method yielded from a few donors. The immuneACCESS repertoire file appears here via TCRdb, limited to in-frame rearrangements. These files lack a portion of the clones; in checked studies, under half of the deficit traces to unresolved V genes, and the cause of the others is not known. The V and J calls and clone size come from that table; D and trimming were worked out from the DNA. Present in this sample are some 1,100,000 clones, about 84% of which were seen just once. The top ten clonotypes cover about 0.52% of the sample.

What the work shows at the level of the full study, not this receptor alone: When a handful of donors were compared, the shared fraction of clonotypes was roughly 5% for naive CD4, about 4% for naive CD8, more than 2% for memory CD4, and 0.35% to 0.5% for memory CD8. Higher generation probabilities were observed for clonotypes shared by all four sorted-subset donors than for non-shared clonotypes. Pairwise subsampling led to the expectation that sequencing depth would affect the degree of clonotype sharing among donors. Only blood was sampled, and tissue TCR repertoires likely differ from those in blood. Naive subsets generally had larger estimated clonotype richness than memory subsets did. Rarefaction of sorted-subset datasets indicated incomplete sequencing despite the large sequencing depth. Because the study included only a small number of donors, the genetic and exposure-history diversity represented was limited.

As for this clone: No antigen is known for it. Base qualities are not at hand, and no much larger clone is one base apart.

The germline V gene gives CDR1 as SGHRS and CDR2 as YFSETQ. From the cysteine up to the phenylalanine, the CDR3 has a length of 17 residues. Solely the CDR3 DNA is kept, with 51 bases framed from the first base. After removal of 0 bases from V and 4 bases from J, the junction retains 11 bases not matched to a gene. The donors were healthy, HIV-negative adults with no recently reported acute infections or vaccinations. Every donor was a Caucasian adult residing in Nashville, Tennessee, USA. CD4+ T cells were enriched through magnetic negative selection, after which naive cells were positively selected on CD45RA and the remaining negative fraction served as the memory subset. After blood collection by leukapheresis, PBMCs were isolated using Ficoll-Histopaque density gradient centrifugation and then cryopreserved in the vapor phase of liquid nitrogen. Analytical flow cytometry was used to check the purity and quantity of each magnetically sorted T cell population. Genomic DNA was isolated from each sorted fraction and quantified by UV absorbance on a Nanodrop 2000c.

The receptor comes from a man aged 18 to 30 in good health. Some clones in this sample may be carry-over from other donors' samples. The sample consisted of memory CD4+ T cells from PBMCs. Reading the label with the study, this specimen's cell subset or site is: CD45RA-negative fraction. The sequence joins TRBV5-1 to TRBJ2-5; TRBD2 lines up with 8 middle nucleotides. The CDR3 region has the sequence CASSLATSGTKGETQYF. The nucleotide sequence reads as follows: TGCGCCAGCAGCTTGGCCACTAGCGGAACAAAGGGAGAGACCCAGTACTTC.